The clone carrying this T cell receptor (beta chain) has a single count. As yet, its antigen is unknown. The data stem from a study of PD-1 blockade in mismatch repair-deficient tumors. Libraries were prepared by immunoSEQ multiplex PCR; TCRdb keeps only in-frame clonotypes and omits some of them. The sample holds some 120,000 clones, approximately 91% seen once. General observations from the study: After pembrolizumab, tumor-resident clones rose rapidly, then generally contracted before radiologic responses.

The CDR3 covers 15 residues. V was cut by 6 bases and J by 3 bases, with 15 bases left in between. Germline loops: CDR1 MNHEY, CDR2 SVGAGI. Three pembrolizumab responders had their TCRs sequenced. The chain carries TRBV6-5 and TRBJ2-4; D possibly uses TRBD1 or TRBD2 (6 bases each). This TCR came from an adult with mismatch repair-deficient cancer. Sample: peripheral blood, taken approximately 70 weeks after starting pembrolizumab. DNA of the CDR3: TGTGCCAGCAGCCCAAGTGGGGGGCTCAAAAACATTCAGTACTTC. Protein: CASSPSGGLKNIQYF.